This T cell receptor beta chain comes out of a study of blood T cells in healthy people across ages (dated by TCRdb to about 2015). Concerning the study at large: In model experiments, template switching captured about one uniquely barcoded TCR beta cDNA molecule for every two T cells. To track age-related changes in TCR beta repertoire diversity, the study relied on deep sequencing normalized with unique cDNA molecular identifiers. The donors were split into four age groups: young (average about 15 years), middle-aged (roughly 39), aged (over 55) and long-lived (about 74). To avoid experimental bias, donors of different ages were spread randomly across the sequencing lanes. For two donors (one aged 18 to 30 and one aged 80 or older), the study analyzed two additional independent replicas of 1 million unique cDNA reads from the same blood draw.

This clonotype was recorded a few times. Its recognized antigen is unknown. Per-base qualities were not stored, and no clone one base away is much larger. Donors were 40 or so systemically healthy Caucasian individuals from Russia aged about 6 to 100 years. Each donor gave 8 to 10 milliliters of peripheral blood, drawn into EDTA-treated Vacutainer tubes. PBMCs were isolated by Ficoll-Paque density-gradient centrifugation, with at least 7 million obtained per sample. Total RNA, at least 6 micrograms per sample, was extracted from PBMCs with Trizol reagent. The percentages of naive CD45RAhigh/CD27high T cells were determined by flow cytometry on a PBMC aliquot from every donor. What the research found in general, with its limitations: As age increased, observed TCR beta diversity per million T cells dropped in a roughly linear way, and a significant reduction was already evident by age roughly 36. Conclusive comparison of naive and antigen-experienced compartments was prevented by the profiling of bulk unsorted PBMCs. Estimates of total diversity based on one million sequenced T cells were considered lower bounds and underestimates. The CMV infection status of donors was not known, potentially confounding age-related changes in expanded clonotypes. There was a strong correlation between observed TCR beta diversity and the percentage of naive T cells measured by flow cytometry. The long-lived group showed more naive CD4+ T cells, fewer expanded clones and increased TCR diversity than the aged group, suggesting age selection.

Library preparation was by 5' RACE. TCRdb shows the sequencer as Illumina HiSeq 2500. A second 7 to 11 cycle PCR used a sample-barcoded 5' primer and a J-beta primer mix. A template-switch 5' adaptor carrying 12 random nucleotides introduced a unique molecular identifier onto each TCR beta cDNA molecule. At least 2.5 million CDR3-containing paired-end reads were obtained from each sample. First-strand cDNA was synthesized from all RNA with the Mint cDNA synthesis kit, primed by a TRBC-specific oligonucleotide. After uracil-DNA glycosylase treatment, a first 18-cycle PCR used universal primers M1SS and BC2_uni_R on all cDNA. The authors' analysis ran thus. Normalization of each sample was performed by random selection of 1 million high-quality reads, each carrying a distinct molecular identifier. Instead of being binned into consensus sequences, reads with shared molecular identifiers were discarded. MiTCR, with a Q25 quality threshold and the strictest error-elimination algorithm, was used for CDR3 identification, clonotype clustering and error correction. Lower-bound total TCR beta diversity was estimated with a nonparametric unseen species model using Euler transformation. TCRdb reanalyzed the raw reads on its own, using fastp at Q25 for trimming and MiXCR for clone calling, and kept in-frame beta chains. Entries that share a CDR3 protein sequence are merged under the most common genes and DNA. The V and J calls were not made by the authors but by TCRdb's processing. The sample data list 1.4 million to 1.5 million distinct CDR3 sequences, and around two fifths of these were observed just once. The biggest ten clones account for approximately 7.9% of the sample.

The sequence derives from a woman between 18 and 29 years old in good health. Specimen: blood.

The CDR3 corresponds to CASSLGQGFSPLHF. The nucleotide sequence is given as TGCGCCAGCAGCTTGGGGCAGGGATTTTCACCCCTCCACTTT. The chain is encoded by TRBV5-1 joined to TRBJ1-6; TRBD1 is perhaps the D gene, given 5 matching bases. Trimming at the junction amounts to 0 bases on V and 9 bases on J, and the germline ends lie 10 bases apart. From a lookup of the germline V gene, CDR1 and CDR2 are SGHRS and YFSETQ. Including cysteine and phenylalanine, the CDR3 has 14 amino acids. The sequence is cut down to CDR3 DNA, 42 bases in frame from base 1.